Presented here are 11 T cell receptor beta chains from one specimen sequenced in a study of post-analysis software for immune sequencing data. Study-level points and caveats: Five TRBV segments occurring more often in patients than controls included TRBV5-6, TRBV5-1 and TRBV20-1.

The TCR beta cDNA libraries carried unique molecular identifiers. TCRdb ran MiXCR on the PCR reads and lists one entry per CDR3 protein. The sample has 170,000 or so distinct CDR3 sequences, approximately 28% seen once; the top ten hold roughly 1.6%. Antigens of these TCRs are unknown. The sequencing input was blood. Receptors originate from a girl aged 5 to 17 with multiple sclerosis.

This clonotype was recorded at least ten times. This rearrangement joins TRBV7-9 to TRBJ2-5; 7 bases are shared with TRBD1. V shed 5 bases and J 5 bases; nucleotides not matched to a gene: 8. The CDR3 loop spans 14 amino acids. The germline V gene encodes CDR1 SEHNR and CDR2 FQNEAQ (reference sequence). The CDR3 DNA follows: TGTGCCAGCAGCCCTAACACAGGGGTGGAGACCCAGTACTTC. This sequence encodes CASSPNTGVETQYF.

In this sample, this clonotype turned up once. The CDR3 loop is CSATAGQGSIGNTIYF. Here the CDR3 DNA reads TGCAGTGCAACCGCCGGACAGGGTAGCATTGGAAACACCATATATTTT. The chain recombines TRBV20-1 with TRBJ1-3, with TRBD1 identical over 8 bases. Germline loops: CDR1 DFQATT, CDR2 SNEGSKA (reference sequence). This CDR3 comprises 16 residues. V trimming: 6 bases; J trimming: 3 bases; junction bases outside the gene matches: 13.

The sample holds a few counts of this clonotype. A much bigger clone sits one base away, suggesting this may be a read error. The V and J genes are TRBV29-1 and TRBJ2-7, with 10 bases aligning to TRBD2. The CDR3 has 13 residues. Germline assignment: CDR1 SQVTM and CDR2 ANQGSEA. The CDR3 nucleotides are TGCAGCGTCGACCTTCTAGCGGGAGACGAGCGGTACTTC. It yields the protein CSVDLLAGDERYF.

J is TRBJ2-3 and V is TRBV10-1; D unclear. The CDR3 is 13 amino acids. Looked up from germline, CDR1 is WNHNN and CDR2 is SYGVQD (reference sequence). Trimming took 10 bases from V and 0 from J, leaving 11 bases between them. The CDR3 region has the DNA TGCGCCACCAACGAATGGAGCACAGATACGCAGTATTTT. This gives the protein CATNEWSTDTQYF.

This clonotype was seen repeatedly, ten times or more. V gene TRBV5-1 combines with J gene TRBJ2-7, with D maybe TRBD1 (6 bases). CDR1 and CDR2 from the germline V gene are SGHRS and YFSETQ. The CDR3 consists of 14 residues. Trimming took off 3 bases at V and 4 bases at J, with 14 bases between the two ends. CDR3 sequence: CASSSMTGTYEQYF. DNA for the CDR3: TGCGCCAGCAGCTCAATGACAGGAACTTACGAGCAGTACTTC.

This clonotype appeared many times. The chain combines TRBV20-1 with TRBJ2-1; D possibly corresponds to TRBD2 (6 bases). V shed 0 bases and J shed 4 bases, with 7 bases lying between them. CDR1 and CDR2 from the germline V gene are DFQATT and SNEGSKA (reference sequence). The CDR3 is 13 amino acids. Here the CDR3 reads CSARDGGYNEQFF. CDR3 nucleotide sequence: TGCAGTGCTAGAGATGGGGGGTACAATGAGCAGTTCTTC.

This clonotype was detected ten times or more. The chain employs TRBV6-6 and TRBJ2-3; 7 nucleotides match TRBD1. Unmatched junction bases numbered 7, after V lost 0 bases and J lost 4 bases. Germline CDR1 is MNHNY and CDR2 is SVGAGI (reference sequence). The CDR3 length is 16 residues. The CDR3 DNA follows: TGTGCCAGCAGTTACTCGACAGGGATGGGTCCAGATACGCAGTATTTT. Protein product: CASSYSTGMGPDTQYF.

J is TRBJ1-5 and V is TRBV12-3 or TRBV12-4; D call uncertain. Deletions cut 4 bases from V and 6 bases from J, with 13 bases between. The CDR3 length is 14 residues. CDR3 coding DNA: TGTGCCAGCAGTTATGACGGCGGAGGTCAGCCCCAGCATTTT. It translates to CASSYDGGGQPQHF.

In its sample, this clonotype was seen many times. The rearrangement links TRBV6-5 to TRBJ1-2; D call uncertain. The CDR3 loop spans 13 amino acids. Germline V lookup: CDR1 MNHEY, CDR2 SVGAGI. Between the trimmed V and J ends, which lost 6 bases and 7 bases, there was a span of 15 bases. The CDR3 nucleotides are TGTGCCAGCAGCCCGGGGATGGGAGGTGGCTACACCTTC. This translates into CASSPGMGGGYTF.

This clonotype was seen repeatedly, ten times or more. This chain links TRBV7-8 with TRBJ2-1; 9 positions match TRBD2. Germline assignment: CDR1 SGHVS and CDR2 FQNEAQ. The CDR3 extends over 15 amino acids. V shed 4 bases and J 7 bases; nucleotides not matched to a gene: 8. CDR3 sequence reads: CASSSIAGVGNEQFF. The CDR3 DNA is TGTGCCAGCAGCTCCATAGCGGGAGTAGGAAATGAGCAGTTCTTC.

Concerning this clonotype itself: Possible read error: a much larger clone is one base away. J is TRBJ2-5 and V is TRBV15; no reliable D call. The J call may be in error: the DNA end matches TRBJ2-7 better. CDR3 length: 14 residues. The V gene's germline CDR1 is LNHNV and CDR2 YYDKDF (reference sequence). CDR3 in DNA: TGTGCCACCAGCAGTGACCGGTTCCGTGGCGAGCAGTACTTC. It specifies CATSSDRFRGEQYF.